This TCR beta chain was obtained from a study of cytomegalovirus exposure and HLA in healthy donors. It was with 60 Vbeta and 13 Jbeta primers that the PCR ran. Clones were read by immunoSEQ multiplex PCR, and TCRdb kept only the in-frame ones, dropping some. The table has some 65,000 clones, roughly 60% seen once. The sequence derives from a man younger than 45 in good health and CMV-seronegative. Sequenced: PBMCs.

The CDR3 loop is CASSLGGPGTGELFF. The CDR3 DNA reads as TGTGCCAGCAGCTTGGGGGGGCCAGGGACCGGGGAGCTGTTTTTT. The chain combines TRBV13 with TRBJ2-2, with D possibly being TRBD2 (7 bases). Germline V gene lookup returns CDR1 PRHDT and CDR2 FYEKMQ (reference sequence). With 3 bases removed from V and 5 bases from J, the gap between germline ends came to 13 bases. This CDR3 contains 15 residues.